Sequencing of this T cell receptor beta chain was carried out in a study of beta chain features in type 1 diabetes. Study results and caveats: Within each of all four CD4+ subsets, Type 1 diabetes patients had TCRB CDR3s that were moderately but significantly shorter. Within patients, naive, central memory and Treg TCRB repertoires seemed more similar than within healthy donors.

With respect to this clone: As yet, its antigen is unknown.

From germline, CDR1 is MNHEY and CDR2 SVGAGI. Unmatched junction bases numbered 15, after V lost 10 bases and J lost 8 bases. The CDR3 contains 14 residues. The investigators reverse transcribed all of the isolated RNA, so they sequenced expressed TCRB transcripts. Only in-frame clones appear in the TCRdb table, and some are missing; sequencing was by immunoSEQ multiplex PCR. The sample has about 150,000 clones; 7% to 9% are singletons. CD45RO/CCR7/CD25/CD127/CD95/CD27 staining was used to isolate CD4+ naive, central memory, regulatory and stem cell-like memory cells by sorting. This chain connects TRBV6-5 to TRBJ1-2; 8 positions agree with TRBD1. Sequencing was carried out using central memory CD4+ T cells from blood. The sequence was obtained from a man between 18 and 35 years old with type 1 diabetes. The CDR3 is CATLRGQGVGGYTF. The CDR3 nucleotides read TGTGCCACGCTCCGAGGACAGGGAGTGGGGGGCTACACCTTC.